The rows below give T cell receptor beta chains drawn from one sample of a study of tumor and adjacent non-tumor tissue in lung cancer. TCRdb called the multiplex PCR reads again in MiXCR, with one record for every CDR3 protein. Found here are 35,000 to 55,000 distinct CDR3 sequences, roughly 60% of them singletons; the top ten hold 45% to 55%. Source material: distant non-tumor lung tissue. Receptors were obtained from a man in his fifties with non-small cell lung cancer. The CDR3 runs from the conserved cysteine through the conserved F or W. D genes are given only for firm matches. The size field is filled for only some rows; it gives once, few, many or a size class.

V	D	J	size	CDR3	DNA
TRBV6-6	-	TRBJ2-1	-	CASSYSPLALDEHFF	TGTGCTAGCAGCTACTCCCCTCTGGCCTTGGATGAGCACTTCTTC
TRBV11-2	TRBD1	TRBJ2-7	many	CASSLGATGVPYEQYF	TGTGCCAGCAGCTTAGGCGCGACAGGGGTTCCCTACGAGCAGTACTTC
TRBV12-3/TRBV12-4	-	TRBJ2-3	-	CACRTGGAATDTQYF	TGTGCCTGCAGGACGGGCGGGGCCGCCACGGATACGCAATATTTT
TRBV6-6	TRBD2	TRBJ2-1	-	CASSSGTSAHNEHFF	TGTGCCAGCAGCTCCGGGACTAGCGCTCACAATGAGCACTTCTTC
TRBV6-5	TRBD2	TRBJ2-1	-	CASSYTNPSGGYNRQFF	TGTGCCAGCAGTTACACCAACCCTAGCGGGGGGTACAATAGGCAGTTCTTC
TRBV6-2/TRBV6-3	-	TRBJ2-1	-	CASSSLESEQFF	TGTGCCAGCAGCTCGCTGGAGAGTGAGCAGTTCTTC
TRBV10-3	-	TRBJ2-1	many	CAISESKITLFFDEQFF	TGTGCCATCAGTGAGTCAAAGATCACCCTCTTCTTCGATGAGCAGTTCTTC
TRBV12-3/TRBV12-4	-	TRBJ1-2	many	CASRFGTGSYGYTF	TGTGCCAGCAGGTTTGGTACAGGGAGTTATGGCTACACCTTC
TRBV28	-	TRBJ2-3	-	CASNLIQGNTDTHYF	TGTGCCAGCAATTTAATTCAAGGGAACACAGATACGCACTATTTT
TRBV7-3	-	TRBJ2-1	-	CASSPVAWVSYNEQFF	TGTGCCAGCAGCCCCGTAGCGTGGGTCTCCTACAATGAGCAGTTCTTC
TRBV10-3	TRBD2	TRBJ2-5	many	CASQRAGGPLETQYF	TGTGCCTCCCAGCGAGCGGGAGGGCCTTTGGAGACCCAGTACTTC
TRBV20-1	-	TRBJ1-5	-	CSAPGWGLNHSQHF	TGCAGTGCTCCAGGATGGGGCCTCAATCATTCCCAGCATTTT
TRBV6-5	-	TRBJ2-5	-	CASTLSEGGETEHF	TGTGCCAGCACCCTCTCGGAGGGCGGCGAGACCGAGCACTTC
TRBV20-1	-	TRBJ1-5	-	CSAPGRGLSQPQHF	TGCAGTGCTCCAGGACGGGGCCTCAGTCAGCCCCAGCATTTT
TRBV10-2	-	TRBJ1-5	-	CAGSESTLSNQPQHF	TGTGCCGGCAGTGAGTCGACTCTTAGCAATCAGCCACAGCATTTT
TRBV4-1	TRBD1	TRBJ1-1	many	CASSRNRDSNLNTEAFF	TGCGCCAGCAGCCGGAATAGGGACAGTAACCTGAACACTGAAGCTTTCTTT
TRBV6-1	-	TRBJ1-4	-	CASSAVLDDKLFF	TGTGCTAGCAGCGCCGTTCTGGATGACAAACTGTTTTTT
TRBV7-8	-	TRBJ2-5	many	CASSLDTGALRQETQYF	TGTGCCAGCAGCTTAGATACAGGAGCCCTTAGACAAGAGACCCAGTACTTC
TRBV20-1	-	TRBJ2-2	many	CSASRGRTGELFF	TGCAGTGCTAGTCGGGGACGCACCGGGGAGCTGTTTTTT
TRBV7-9	TRBD1	TRBJ2-7	-	CASRPDRGELYF	TGTGCCAGCAGACCCGACAGGGGCGAGCTGTACTTC
TRBV6-6	-	TRBJ2-7	-	CDSSPGGTGASYVQYF	TGTGACAGCAGTCCAGGAGGGACGGGGGCATCCTACGTGCAGTACTTC
TRBV7-9	-	TRBJ2-7	many	CASSILSEQYF	TGTGCCAGCAGCATTCTTTCGGAGCAGTACTTC
TRBV30	-	TRBJ2-1	-	CARSPRQERQFF	TGTGCCCGGAGTCCCCGGCAGGAGAGACAGTTCTTC
TRBV29-1	-	TRBJ2-1	few	CSVAAGQIYNEQFF	TGCAGCGTTGCCGCGGGACAGATCTACAATGAGCAGTTCTTC
TRBV11-2	TRBD1	TRBJ2-1	-	CASRPPSEGQGHEQLF	TGTGCCAGCCGACCCCCCTCGGAGGGACAGGGTCATGAGCAGCTCTTC
TRBV5-5	TRBD2	TRBJ2-3	many	CASSLLQGGTDTQYF	TGTGCCAGCAGCTTGCTCCAGGGAGGGACAGATACGCAGTATTTT
TRBV4-2	-	TRBJ1-1	-	CASNRREDPVSEPFF	TGTGCCAGCAACCGCCGGGAGGACCCGGTCTCTGAACCTTTCTTT
TRBV28	-	TRBJ2-5	-	CASSPRDIRGTQYF	TGTGCCAGCAGTCCCAGGGACATCAGGGGGACCCAGTACTTC
TRBV12-3/TRBV12-4	-	TRBJ2-5	few	CASSPGRWGGGETQYF	TGTGCCAGCAGCCCGGGACGCTGGGGAGGGGGGGAGACCCAGTACTTC
TRBV4-2	TRBD1	TRBJ2-6	many	CASSPYQDRAPVANVLTF	TGTGCCAGCAGCCCGTACCAGGACAGGGCCCCTGTGGCCAACGTCCTGACTTTC
TRBV5-1	-	TRBJ2-2	-	CASSFTTGEDTGELFF	TGCGCCAGCAGCTTTACCACGGGAGAGGACACCGGGGAGCTGTTTTTT
TRBV28	TRBD1	TRBJ2-1	-	CASSSTLAWTGFNEQFF	TGTGCTAGCAGTTCTACTCTCGCCTGGACAGGGTTCAATGAGCAGTTCTTC
TRBV14	-	TRBJ2-1	-	CTSSHSVRGSYNEQFF	TGTACAAGCAGCCACAGCGTAAGGGGCTCCTACAATGAGCAGTTCTTC
TRBV11-3	-	TRBJ2-7	-	CASSPGHGLLYEQYF	TGTGCCAGCAGCCCAGGACACGGACTACTCTACGAGCAGTACTTC
TRBV2	-	TRBJ2-3	-	CASTLGTRLTDTQYF	TGTGCCAGCACCCTTGGGACAAGGCTCACAGATACGCAGTATTTT
TRBV27	-	TRBJ1-5	-	CARSSGAVGNQPQHF	TGTGCCAGGAGCTCAGGGGCCGTGGGCAATCAACCCCAGCATTTT
TRBV29-1	TRBD2	TRBJ2-2	-	CSVDTSGTIVGELLF	TGCAGCGTTGACACTAGCGGGACCATAGTCGGGGAGCTGCTTTTT
TRBV10-2	TRBD1	TRBJ2-1	many	CASSENRGIDEQFF	TGCGCCAGCAGTGAGAACAGGGGGATCGATGAGCAGTTCTTC
TRBV7-9	-	TRBJ2-7	many	CASSPRLGSEQYF	TGTGCCAGCAGCCCCCGCTTGGGCTCGGAGCAGTACTTC
TRBV24-1	TRBD2	TRBJ2-3	few	CATGLAGGSTDTQYF	TGTGCCACCGGACTAGCGGGAGGGTCAACAGATACGCAGTATTTT
TRBV12-3/TRBV12-4	-	TRBJ1-1	many	CASNIAGDLRTEAFF	TGTGCCAGCAACATAGCTGGGGATTTGAGAACTGAAGCTTTCTTT
TRBV20-1	-	TRBJ2-3	-	CCARESFSTDTQYF	TGCTGTGCTAGAGAGAGTTTCAGCACAGATACGCAGTATTTT
TRBV18	-	TRBJ1-1	few	CASSPYLTRSGEAAEAFF	TGTGCCAGCTCACCATACCTTACAAGGAGTGGGGAGGCGGCTGAAGCTTTCTTT
TRBV6-1	-	TRBJ1-1	-	CASSESPGAFF	TGTGCCAGCAGTGAGTCCCCGGGAGCTTTCTTT
TRBV5-6	TRBD2	TRBJ2-1	many	CASSPTSASYNEQFF	TGTGCCAGCAGCCCGACTAGCGCGTCCTACAATGAGCAGTTCTTC
TRBV4-2	-	TRBJ1-4	-	CANRQPAGVDAEKLFF	TGTGCCAACAGACAACCCGCCGGGGTCGACGCTGAGAAACTGTTTTTT
TRBV9	-	TRBJ2-7	-	CASSPGPFPYEQYF	TGTGCCAGCAGCCCCGGACCCTTCCCCTACGAGCAGTACTTC
TRBV6-1	-	TRBJ1-5	-	CASMVGSGTDQPQHF	TGTGCTAGCATGGTGGGCTCGGGAACCGATCAGCCCCAGCATTTT
TRBV11-2	-	TRBJ2-7	medium-sized	CASSFSQTGSYEQYF	TGTGCCAGCAGCTTTAGCCAGACAGGCTCCTACGAGCAGTACTTC
TRBV5-1	-	TRBJ2-7	-	CASSLESRGGYEQYF	TGCGCCAGCAGCTTGGAGAGCAGGGGGGGATACGAGCAGTACTTC
TRBV29-1	TRBD2	TRBJ2-2	-	CSLDYGGGNMGELFF	TGCAGCCTTGATTATGGGGGAGGGAACATGGGGGAACTGTTTTTT
TRBV5-1	TRBD1	TRBJ2-4	many	CASSMDRFNIQYF	TGCGCCAGCAGCATGGACAGGTTTAACATTCAGTACTTC
TRBV12-3/TRBV12-4	-	TRBJ2-5	-	CASIGWQGGRETQYF	TGTGCCAGCATAGGGTGGCAGGGGGGACGAGAGACCCAGTACTTC
TRBV11-2	TRBD2	TRBJ2-3	-	CAGSLASGGRTDTQYF	TGTGCCGGCAGCCTTGCTAGCGGAGGGCGCACAGATACGCAGTATTTT
TRBV11-2	-	TRBJ2-7	-	CASTPGGGENEQYF	TGTGCCAGCACCCCCGGAGGTGGCGAGAACGAGCAGTACTTC
TRBV6-2/TRBV6-3	TRBD1	TRBJ1-1	many	CASSYFLRTGGTEAFF	TGTGCCAGCAGTTACTTTCTCAGGACAGGGGGTACTGAAGCTTTCTTT
TRBV11-1	-	TRBJ2-5	-	CACSSTRETQYF	TGTGCCTGCAGCTCAACAAGAGAGACCCAGTACTTC
TRBV10-3	-	TRBJ2-7	many	CAISENGAYEQYF	TGTGCCATCAGTGAGAACGGGGCCTACGAGCAGTACTTC
TRBV29-1	-	TRBJ2-1	-	CSVGHNEQFF	TGCAGCGTGGGCCATAATGAGCAGTTCTTC
TRBV4-2	-	TRBJ1-2	-	CASGQERSYGYTF	TGTGCCAGCGGCCAAGAAAGGAGCTATGGCTACACCTTC